Following are 21 T cell receptor beta chains from one sample sequenced in a study of Graves' ophthalmopathy and Graves' hyperthyroidism. Transcripts of RNA were the source for amplifying TCR beta CDR3 regions. Scientists carried out first-round RT-PCR using HTBI primers and then a second-round multiplex PCR. TCRdb passed the multiplex PCR reads through MiXCR, listing each CDR3 protein once. The repertoire holds a few hundred thousand distinct CDR3 sequences, with approximately 15% as singletons. Material for sequencing was peripheral blood. The source of these receptors is a woman aged 18-29 years with stable Graves' hyperthyroidism.

The chain couples TRBV18 to TRBJ1-6, with D uncertain. V lost 8 bases to trimming and J lost 7 bases, with 9 bases between them. This CDR3 spans 12 amino acids. Germline CDR1 reads KGHSH; CDR2 reads LQKENI. The CDR3 nucleotides are TGTGCCAGCGCGCGGTGGAATTCACCCCTCCACTTT. Its protein is CASARWNSPLHF.

The sample holds many counts of this clonotype. V usage is TRBV7-9 and J usage is TRBJ1-2; the match to TRBD1 covers 7 bases. Germline assignment: CDR1 SEHNR and CDR2 FQNEAQ (reference sequence). V lost 5 bases to trimming and J lost 8 bases; unmatched junction nucleotides: 11. CDR3 length: 14 residues. The CDR3 protein is CASSPTDRLRGYTF. CDR3 nucleotide sequence: TGTGCCAGCAGCCCAACGGACAGGTTGAGGGGCTACACCTTC.

This clonotype was recorded many times. The chain links TRBV7-8 to TRBJ1-1; possibly TRBD1 for D (6 bases). Trimming took 5 bases from V and 4 from J, leaving 11 bases between them. Germline loops: CDR1 SGHVS, CDR2 FQNEAQ. This CDR3 region has 13 residues. The CDR3 spells CASSPEGGTEAFF. The CDR3 region has the DNA TGTGCCAGCAGCCCAGAGGGGGGCACTGAAGCTTTCTTT.

The chain carries TRBV19 and TRBJ2-7; D is perhaps TRBD1 or TRBD2 (5 bases each). This CDR3 has 15 amino acids. Per germline, CDR1 LNHDA and CDR2 SQIVND (reference sequence). The ends were cut back, 8 bases at V and 3 bases at J, with 20 bases in the middle. Here the CDR3 reads CASSPGPRPDYEQYF. The CDR3 nucleotides read TGTGCCAGTTCCCCGGGGCCCCGACCCGACTACGAGCAGTACTTC.

This clonotype was counted at least ten times. The gene calls are TRBV7-2 and TRBJ2-6, with D possibly TRBD1 on 5 matching bases. Deletions cut 3 bases from V and 2 bases from J, with 8 bases between. The CDR3 has 15 amino acids. Germline CDR1 SGHTA, CDR2 FQGNSA. The CDR3 spells CASSLRQTGANVLTF. CDR3 in DNA: TGTGCCAGCAGCTTGAGACAGACTGGGGCCAACGTCCTGACTTTC.

In its sample, this clonotype was seen many times. The chain combines TRBV19 with TRBJ1-5, with a tentative D call TRBD1 (5 bases). The CDR3 totals 13 residues. V was cut by 9 bases and J by 7 bases, with 16 bases left in between. The germline gives CDR1 LNHDA, CDR2 SQIVND (reference sequence). Here the CDR3 DNA reads TGTGCCAGGAACGGGGGAGGGAGACAGCCCCAGCATTTT. Translated, it gives CARNGGGRQPQHF.

V usage is TRBV4-2 and J usage is TRBJ2-4, with D perhaps TRBD1 or TRBD2 (5 bases each). CDR3 length: 15 amino acids. Deletions cut 1 base from V and 4 bases from J, with 11 bases between. The germline V gene has CDR1 LGHNA and CDR2 YNFKEQ. The CDR3 loop reads CASSQAEGQKNIQYF. The CDR3 DNA follows: TGTGCCAGCAGCCAAGCAGAGGGGCAAAAAAACATTCAGTACTTC.

Ten or more counts support this clonotype. The chain employs TRBV6-5 and TRBJ1-6; D is possibly TRBD1 (6 bases). From germline, CDR1 is MNHEY and CDR2 SVGAGI. The V gene lost 0 bases and the J gene lost 7 bases, with 10 bases spanning the gap. This CDR3 has 15 residues. The CDR3 spells CASSYSDSLNSPLHF. The CDR3 DNA is TGTGCCAGCAGTTACTCGGACAGTTTAAATTCACCCCTCCACTTT.

This clonotype was recorded many times. The CDR3 reads CASSPTGGTEAFF. CDR3 nucleotides: TGTGCCAGCAGCCCCACAGGAGGGACTGAAGCTTTCTTT. The genes are TRBV7-3 and TRBJ1-1; TRBD1 is a possible D gene (5 bases). CDR1 is SGHTA and CDR2 is FQGTGA in the germline V gene. This CDR3 is 13 amino acids long. V lost 5 bases and J lost 5, with 12 bases in between.

The sample holds many counts of this clonotype. The chain has TRBV6-5 and TRBJ2-7, with 8 bases that match TRBD2. V shed 5 bases and J 4 bases; nucleotides not matched to a gene: 7. CDR3 size: 14 residues. Germline V gene sequence: CDR1 MNHEY, CDR2 SVGAGI. The CDR3 region is CASSPDRGGYEQYF. The CDR3 coding sequence is TGTGCCAGCAGTCCGGACCGGGGGGGATACGAGCAGTACTTC.

Ten or more counts support this clonotype. The gene calls are TRBV12-3 or TRBV12-4 and TRBJ1-2, with D perhaps TRBD1 (5 bases). The CDR3 consists of 17 residues. V was cut by 5 bases and J by 0 bases, with 19 bases left in between. The DNA for the CDR3 is TGTGCCAGCAGTCCTTATCGGTCTACAGGAGCTAACTATGGCTACACCTTC. It translates to CASSPYRSTGANYGYTF.

The J gene is TRBJ1-5, the V gene TRBV7-2; no reliable D call. The CDR3 loop spans 15 amino acids. Germline V CDR1 and CDR2: SGHTA, FQGNSA. The V end was cut by 2 bases, the J end by 0 bases, with 8 bases between. CDR3 protein: CASSLMADSNQPQHF. As DNA, the CDR3 is TGTGCCAGCAGCTTAATGGCAGATAGCAATCAGCCCCAGCATTTT.

This clonotype was picked up many times. The genes are TRBV7-9 and TRBJ2-7, with 7 bases aligning to TRBD2. V lost 2 bases, J lost 7 bases, and 8 bases stayed unmatched. Germline lookup yields CDR1 SEHNR and CDR2 FQNEAQ (reference sequence). CDR3 length: 14 amino acids. CDR3 in DNA: TGTGCCAGCAGCTTACTGAGCGGGGCCAAGGAGCAGTACTTC. The encoded protein is CASSLLSGAKEQYF.

J is TRBJ2-7 and V is TRBV5-1; 7 bases fit TRBD1. CDR1 and CDR2 from the germline V gene are SGHRS and YFSETQ. There are 16 residues in the CDR3. V gave up 3 bases and J gave up 0 bases; unmatched junction bases: 9. The CDR3 loop reads CASSCKGARSSYEQYF. The DNA for the CDR3 is TGCGCCAGCAGCTGCAAGGGGGCCAGGAGCTCCTACGAGCAGTACTTC.

Notes on this clonotype: At one end the junction does not follow the germline gene, possibly because of a read error. This chain joins TRBV2 and TRBJ2-7; TRBD1 matches 7 bases. The CDR3 extends over 13 amino acids. Germline V gene lookup returns CDR1 SNHLY and CDR2 FYNNEI. This CDR3 is CASSRQGFDEQWF. The CDR3 DNA reads as TGTGCCAGCAGCCGACAGGGATTCGACGAGCAGTGGTTC.

The chain uses TRBV20-1 and TRBJ2-4; D is possibly TRBD1 or TRBD2 (5 bases each). The V gene's germline CDR1 is DFQATT and CDR2 SNEGSKA (reference sequence). With 5 bases removed from V and 14 bases from J, the gap between germline ends came to 16 bases. The CDR3 spans 11 residues. CDR3 region: CSAGTDVVKYF. Here the CDR3 DNA reads TGCAGTGCTGGGACGGACGTCGTTAAGTACTTC.

This clonotype was seen ten or more times. The DNA for the CDR3 is TGTGCCAGCAGTCCCCAGGGATGGGACAGTCTAAAGACCCAGTACTTC. It specifies CASSPQGWDSLKTQYF. V and J are TRBV12-3 or TRBV12-4 and TRBJ2-5, with TRBD1 matching over 7 bases. The ends lost 5 bases at V and 6 bases at J; junction bases unmatched: 15. The CDR3 has 16 amino acids.

In its sample, this clonotype was seen many times. The gene calls are TRBV6-1 and TRBJ2-7; 8 bases match TRBD1. J gave up 3 bases and V 2 bases, and 9 bases lay outside the gene matches. This CDR3 is built from 16 residues. Germline V CDR1 and CDR2: MNHNS, SASEGT. The CDR3 coding sequence is TGTGCCAGCAGTGAATCATTGGGACAGGCGATCTACGAGCAGTACTTC. Translation gives CASSESLGQAIYEQYF.

The table lists this clonotype with many counts. This chain links TRBV12-3 or TRBV12-4 with TRBJ1-2; 9 bases are shared with TRBD1. This CDR3 is 14 amino acids long. Trimming removed 6 bases from V and 2 bases from J; junction bases left unmatched: 4. Written as DNA, the CDR3 is TGTGCCAGCAGCGCGGGACAGGGAAACTATGGCTACACCTTC. Its translation: CASSAGQGNYGYTF.

This clonotype was detected many times. The J gene is TRBJ2-7, the V gene TRBV7-2, with D possibly matching TRBD1 (5 bases). CDR3 length equals 15 residues. Trimming pared 5 bases from V and 2 bases from J, leaving 16 bases between. The germline gives CDR1 SGHTA, CDR2 FQGNSA. CDR3: CASSLQTAGPYEQYF. CDR3 bases: TGTGCCAGCAGCCTTCAGACAGCAGGTCCCTACGAGCAGTACTTC.

This clonotype has ten or more counts. The chain couples TRBV5-1 to TRBJ1-2; D remains unclear. V was shortened by 4 bases and J by 4 bases, with 14 bases between the two germline ends. The CDR3 has 14 residues. Germline CDR1 SGHRS, CDR2 YFSETQ. Here the CDR3 DNA reads TGCGCCAGCAGCCCTGATGGCAGCACCTATGGCTACACCTTC. This codes for CASSPDGSTYGYTF.